This TCR beta chain was sequenced in a study of T-cell reconstitution after alpha-beta-depleted transplantation in children (dated by TCRdb to 2015 to 2016). Background for the entire study: Using TCR repertoire profiling, the study quantitatively followed how T-cell immune reconstitution unfolded in children after TCRalphabeta/CD19-depleted allogeneic hematopoietic cell transplantation.

In this sample, this clonotype turned up many times. Its antigen is unknown. The input lacks base qualities; no much larger clone sits a single base away. Library preparation was by PCR. The sequencing machine was an Illumina HiSeq 2500. TCR libraries were prepared with molecular barcoding, using unique molecular identifiers to normalize TCRbeta repertoire quantification. TCRdb applied fastp at Q25 and MiXCR to the public reads, then kept only in-frame beta chains. For every CDR3 protein sequence, its rows merge into one entry that carries the most common genes and DNA. The sample yields around 680,000 distinct CDR3 sequences; over 15% were counted once. The ten largest clones represent approximately 1% of the sample. V is trimmed back by 6 bases and J by 6 bases, and the junction contains 14 bases that no gene match accounts for. The germline V gene (reference sequence) sets CDR1 to DFQATT and CDR2 to SNEGSKA. From the cysteine up to the phenylalanine, the CDR3 has a length of 16 residues. Of all the DNA, just the CDR3 is kept, 48 bases in frame from base 1.

The chain is assembled from TRBV20-1 and TRBJ2-3, and TRBD2 matches 11 of the central bases. This sample comprised PBMCs from the stem cell graft donor, obtained from the stem cell graft. The TCR sequence derives from a human donor who donated a stem cell graft to a child with acute myeloid leukemia. CDR3 loop: CSAPPLAGGFSDTQYF. DNA sequence: TGCAGTGCCCCACCCTTAGCGGGGGGGTTCTCGGATACGCAGTATTTT.